A single sample is the source of the 14 T cell receptor beta chains below, sequenced in a study of cytomegalovirus exposure and HLA in healthy donors. Amplification used 60 Vbeta primers and 13 Jbeta primers. Sequencing used immunoSEQ multiplex PCR; TCRdb keeps in-frame clones, though not all of them. The sample lists roughly 100,000 clones, roughly 76% occurring once. Material: PBMCs. The origin of the receptors is a man younger than 40 in good health and CMV-seropositive.

This chain joins TRBV4-2 and TRBJ1-4, with D possibly matching TRBD1 (5 bases). CDR3 size: 17 residues. V was cut by 3 bases and J by 8 bases, with 22 bases left in between. Looked up from germline, CDR1 is LGHNA and CDR2 is YNFKEQ. As DNA, the CDR3 is TGTGCCAGCAGCCAGACCATAGACCAGGGCGGTAGGGAAAAACTGTTTTTT. Its protein product is CASSQTIDQGGREKLFF.

This chain links TRBV30 with TRBJ1-1; tentatively, D is TRBD1 (6 bases). The germline V gene encodes CDR1 GTSNPN and CDR2 SVGIG (reference sequence). The CDR3 has 14 amino acids. V shed 5 bases and J shed 1 base, with 14 bases lying between them. As DNA, the CDR3 is TGTGCCTGGGGTCCACAGGGATCGAACACTGAAGCTTTCTTT. Its protein product is CAWGPQGSNTEAFF. Full variable domain (outside the CDR3, taken from reference TRBV30 and TRBJ1-1): SQTIHQWPATLVQPVGSPLSLECTVEGTSNPNLYWYRQAAGRGLQLLFYSVGIGQISSEVPQNLSASRPQDRQFILSSKKLLLSDSGFYLCAWGPQGSNTEAFFGQGTRLTVV.

The chain joins TRBV5-4 to TRBJ2-2; TRBD2 matches at 8 bases. CDR3 size: 15 residues. Germline loops: CDR1 SGHNT, CDR2 YYREEE (reference sequence). Germline trimming cut 4 bases from V and 5 bases from J; bases unmatched to any gene: 7. The CDR3, as DNA: TGTGCCAGCAGCCGCCCGGGGGGGCAGACCGGGGAGCTGTTTTTT. Translated: CASSRPGGQTGELFF.

The chain combines TRBV5-1 with TRBJ1-6, with no clear D. The CDR3 runs to 16 residues. The germline V gene has CDR1 SGHRS and CDR2 YFSETQ. CDR3 bases: TGCGGGATGATCCAGTCACGGACTTTAGGTAATTCACCCCTCCACTTT. Translation gives CGMIQSRTLGNSPLHF.

The V gene is TRBV5-1, the J gene TRBJ2-5, with 11 bases that match TRBD1. Gene TRBJ2-7 matches the end of the DNA better, so the J call may be wrong. The CDR3 totals 15 residues. Germline V gene lookup returns CDR1 SGHRS and CDR2 YFSETQ. The CDR3 coding sequence is TGCGCCAGCAGCTGGGGGACAGGGGGCTCCTACGAGCAGTACTTC. Translation: CASSWGTGGSYEQYF.

The V gene is TRBV5-1, the J gene TRBJ2-1; 7 nucleotides line up with TRBD2. The trim removed 1 base at V and 4 bases at J, leaving 2 bases unmatched. Germline V gene lookup returns CDR1 SGHRS and CDR2 YFSETQ. The CDR3 has 14 amino acids. CDR3 DNA: TGCGCCAGCAGCTTGCGGGGGGTATACAATGAGCAGTTCTTC. Translated, it gives CASSLRGVYNEQFF. Combining the CDR3 with reference TRBV5-1 and TRBJ2-1 gives the whole variable domain KAGVTQTPRYLIKTRGQQVTLSCSPISGHRSVSWYQQTPGQGLQFLFEYFSETQRNKGNFPGRFSGRQFSNSRSEMNVSTLELGDSALYLCASSLRGVYNEQFFGPGTRLTVL.

The V and J genes are TRBV7-2 and TRBJ1-6; D is possibly TRBD1 (5 bases). Germline-derived CDR1 and CDR2 are SGHTA and FQGNSA. This CDR3 contains 12 residues. V shed 10 bases and J shed 9 bases, with 13 bases lying between them. The CDR3 region is CATTFGGSPLHF. DNA for the CDR3: TGTGCCACCACATTCGGGGGTTCACCCCTCCACTTT.

The chain uses TRBV4-1 and TRBJ2-1; 10 bases fit TRBD1. V lost 4 bases and J lost 6; bases outside the gene matches: 9. CDR1 is MGHRA and CDR2 is YSYEKL in the germline V gene. The CDR3 spans 16 residues. CDR3 residues: CASSRTGTGEINEQFF. The CDR3 region has the DNA TGCGCCAGCAGCCGAACCGGGACAGGGGAAATCAATGAGCAGTTCTTC.

The V call is TRBV6-4, the J call TRBJ2-5; D perhaps matches TRBD1 (5 bases). This CDR3 comprises 20 residues. Germline CDR1 is MRHNA and CDR2 is SNTAGT. Trimming took 2 bases from V and 5 from J, leaving 30 bases between them. This CDR3 reads CASSDEGAESGLAFEETQYF. The CDR3 DNA follows: TGTGCCAGCAGTGACGAAGGGGCAGAATCAGGGTTAGCCTTTGAGGAGACCCAGTACTTC.

This clone was recorded once. This chain links TRBV5-6 with TRBJ2-3; tentatively, D is TRBD2 (5 bases). The CDR3 loop spans 13 amino acids. The germline CDR1 and CDR2 sequences are SGHDT and YYEEEE. V was clipped by 4 bases and J by 5 bases, with 11 bases between them. The CDR3, as DNA: TGTGCCAGCAGCCCGCCGGGGAGAGATACGCAGTATTTT. Translation gives CASSPPGRDTQYF.

Concerning this clone: The identical CDR3 is also encoded by other nucleotide sequences in the sample. V usage is TRBV6-4 and J usage is TRBJ2-1; the match to TRBD2 covers 11 bases. The CDR3 contains 15 residues. Trimming removed 2 bases from V and 7 bases from J; junction bases left unmatched: 4. CDR1 and CDR2 (germline): MRHNA, SNTAGT. The CDR3 protein is CASSDGTSGGNEQFF. CDR3 DNA sequence: TGTGCCAGCAGTGACGGAACTAGCGGGGGAAATGAGCAGTTCTTC.

This clone has just a few counts. The V and J genes are TRBV7-8 and TRBJ2-3; 7 bases match TRBD2. The V gene's germline CDR1 is SGHVS and CDR2 FQNEAQ. This CDR3 has 16 amino acids. The V segment lost 1 base and the J segment 2 bases; nucleotides outside the gene matches: 6. The CDR3 is CASSLEPRDYTDTQYF. Written as DNA, the CDR3 is TGTGCCAGCAGCTTAGAACCCAGGGACTACACAGATACGCAGTATTTT.

In its sample, this clone was seen once. V is TRBV5-1 and J is TRBJ1-4; the match to TRBD1 covers 10 bases. The V gene's germline CDR1 is SGHRS and CDR2 YFSETQ. With V trimmed by 1 base and J by 7 bases, 7 bases remained unmatched. The CDR3 length is 16 residues. CDR3 loop: CASSLFGTGEGEKLFF. The CDR3 DNA reads TGCGCCAGCAGCTTGTTCGGGACAGGGGAGGGTGAAAAACTGTTTTTT.

The chain couples TRBV7-9 to TRBJ1-6; D is possibly TRBD1 (5 bases). The germline V and J ends were trimmed by 4 bases and 11 bases, with 12 bases remaining between them. This CDR3 is 13 amino acids long. Per the germline V gene, CDR1 is SEHNR and CDR2 is FQNEAQ (reference sequence). In DNA form, the CDR3 reads TGTGCCAGCAGCTCGAGGGACTTGGCACCCCTCCACTTT. Protein: CASSSRDLAPLHF.